This entry lists 28 T cell receptor beta chains sequenced from one sample in a study of T-cell reconstitution after alpha-beta-depleted transplantation in children. Preparation of the TCRbeta library involved a method that used unique molecular identifiers. MiXCR, applied by TCRdb to the PCR reads, yields one record per CDR3 protein. The sample has fewer than 700,000 distinct CDR3 sequences; roughly 13% are singletons. Source: PBMCs, mostly from graft donor cells, taken 360 days after TCRalphabeta/CD19-depleted stem cell transplant. The receptors come from a male patient under 18 who had a stem cell transplant for acute myeloid leukemia, so the T cells may come from the graft donor.

This clonotype was seen at least ten times. The CDR3 loop is CASSFRWGLYNEQFF. CDR3 in DNA: TGTGCCAGCAGCTTTCGATGGGGCCTCTACAATGAGCAGTTCTTC. The chain recombines TRBV7-8 with TRBJ2-1, with D possibly TRBD1 on 5 matching bases. V lost 3 bases, J lost 3 bases, and 12 bases lay in between. The CDR3 totals 15 residues. The germline gives CDR1 SGHVS, CDR2 FQNEAQ.

The genes are TRBV29-1 and TRBJ2-5; TRBD1 matches at 10 bases. The CDR3 covers 20 residues. Germline V gene data show CDR1 as SQVTM and CDR2 as ANQGSEA. With V trimmed by 0 bases and J by 0 bases, 16 bases remained unmatched. CDR3 sequence reads: CSVEDLGSGTGDIYQETQYF. The CDR3 DNA is TGCAGCGTTGAAGATCTTGGATCCGGGACAGGGGATATTTACCAAGAGACCCAGTACTTC.

The V call is TRBV28, the J call TRBJ2-7, with 14 nucleotides matching TRBD2. The CDR3 consists of 17 residues. CDR1 MDHEN and CDR2 SYDVKM come from the germline V gene. The V segment lost 6 bases and the J segment 5 bases; nucleotides outside the gene matches: 12. CDR3: CASSPTGLAGVSDEQYF. The CDR3 coding sequence is TGTGCCAGCAGCCCCACGGGACTAGCGGGAGTATCCGACGAGCAGTACTTC.

The rearrangement joins TRBV20-1 to TRBJ2-5; D might be TRBD1 (6 bases). The CDR3 has 15 residues. Germline assignment: CDR1 DFQATT and CDR2 SNEGSKA (reference sequence). The V end was cut by 2 bases, the J end by 5 bases, with 18 bases between. In DNA form, the CDR3 reads TGCAGTGCTAGACCACCAGGTCAGGGGTGGGAGACCCAGTACTTC. Amino acids: CSARPPGQGWETQYF.

Many counts were recorded for this clonotype. The chain recombines TRBV6-5 with TRBJ2-1; a weak D match, TRBD2 (5 bases). Germline lookup yields CDR1 MNHEY and CDR2 SVGAGI. Trimming pared 5 bases from V and 0 bases from J, leaving 14 bases between. The CDR3 covers 16 residues. CDR3: CASSRREGFSYNEQFF. The CDR3, as DNA: TGTGCCAGCAGTCGCCGAGAGGGCTTCTCCTACAATGAGCAGTTCTTC.

In its sample, this clonotype was seen a few times. This sequence joins TRBV7-3 and TRBJ2-3; D gene unclear. The CDR3 totals 12 residues. Deletions cut 5 bases from V and 2 bases from J, with 5 bases between. CDR1 SGHTA and CDR2 FQGTGA come from the germline V gene. DNA for the CDR3: TGTGCCAGCAGCCATATCACAGATACGCAGTATTTT. As protein: CASSHITDTQYF.

The sample holds many counts of this clonotype. The rearrangement uses TRBV2 and TRBJ2-3; D unclear. The CDR3 totals 16 residues. V lost 1 base to trimming and J lost 1 base, with 12 bases between them. Germline CDR1 is SNHLY and CDR2 is FYNNEI. The CDR3 loop is CASSEGSRARTDTQYF. In DNA form, the CDR3 reads TGTGCCAGCAGTGAAGGGTCTAGAGCCCGCACAGATACGCAGTATTTT.

This clonotype was seen a few times. This chain links TRBV9 with TRBJ2-7; D remains unclear. Germline V gene lookup returns CDR1 SGDLS and CDR2 YYNGEE. Trimming pared 0 bases from V and 3 bases from J, leaving 10 bases between. This CDR3 comprises 14 residues. The CDR3 is CASSVGLQFYEQYF. The CDR3 nucleotides are TGTGCCAGCAGCGTAGGACTTCAATTCTACGAGCAGTACTTC.

The chain links TRBV29-1 to TRBJ2-1, with TRBD2 matching 11 bases. The V and J ends lost 6 bases and 6 bases, in that order; junction bases with no gene match: 4. Germline V gene data show CDR1 as SQVTM and CDR2 as ANQGSEA. The CDR3 length is 13 residues. The CDR3 loop is CSVPGLAVNEQFF. The CDR3 DNA reads as TGCAGCGTCCCGGGACTAGCGGTCAATGAGCAGTTCTTC.

In this sample, this clonotype turned up a few times. The chain combines TRBV20-1 with TRBJ2-7; 8 bases match TRBD1. Germline CDR1 is DFQATT and CDR2 is SNEGSKA (reference sequence). The CDR3 sequence is 13 residues long. Unmatched junction bases numbered 1, after V lost 0 bases and J lost 3 bases. CDR3: CSARDRGHYEQYF. CDR3 in DNA: TGCAGTGCTAGAGACAGGGGGCACTACGAGCAGTACTTC.

Ten or more counts support this clonotype. V gene TRBV4-3 combines with J gene TRBJ2-3, with 11 bases lining up with TRBD2. Germline CDR1 and CDR2: LGHNA and YSLEER. The trim removed 4 bases at V and 6 bases at J, leaving 21 bases unmatched. The CDR3 consists of 20 residues. CDR3 DNA sequence: TGCGCCAGCAGCCTCCATAGCGGGAGGGCCAGGGCTCAGGGATTGGATACGCAGTATTTT. Translation gives CASSLHSGRARAQGLDTQYF.

The chain joins TRBV7-8 to TRBJ2-5; D tentatively fits TRBD1 or TRBD2 (5 bases each). Germline V gene data show CDR1 as SGHVS and CDR2 as FQNEAQ. This CDR3 is built from 15 residues. With 1 base removed from V and 1 base from J, the gap between germline ends came to 10 bases. The CDR3 loop is CASSLDRTLQETQYF. The CDR3 coding sequence is TGTGCCAGCAGCTTAGACAGGACTCTCCAAGAGACCCAGTACTTC. The full variable domain, rest sourced from reference TRBV7-8 and TRBJ2-5, is GAGVSQSPRYKVAKRGQDVALRCDPISGHVSLFWYQQALGQGPEFLTYFQNEAQLDKSGLPSDRFFAERPEGSVSTLKIQRTQQEDSAVYLCASSLDRTLQETQYFGPGTRLLVL.

This rearrangement joins TRBV28 to TRBJ2-7, with D tentatively TRBD2 (5 bases). CDR1 and CDR2 from the germline V gene are MDHEN and SYDVKM. The CDR3 runs to 14 residues. The germline V and J ends were trimmed by 10 bases and 2 bases, with 18 bases remaining between them. CDR3 region: CATYQRTGTYEQYF. Here the CDR3 DNA reads TGTGCCACCTACCAGCGGACGGGCACCTACGAGCAGTACTTC. The variable domain in full, completed from reference TRBV28 and TRBJ2-7, reads DVKVTQSSRYLVKRTGEKVFLECVQDMDHENMFWYRQDPGLGLRLIYFSYDVKMKEKGDIPEGYSVSREKKERFSLILESASTNQTSMYLCATYQRTGTYEQYFGPGTRLTVT.

This clonotype was observed a few times. This chain connects TRBV12-3 or TRBV12-4 to TRBJ1-3; D gene uncertain. The V gene lost 3 bases and the J gene lost 4 bases, with 16 bases spanning the gap. This CDR3 is built from 16 residues. The CDR3 DNA reads TGTGCCAGCAGTTTCTCGGGTCAGCCGAAGGGAAACACCATATATTTT. It codes for CASSFSGQPKGNTIYF.

This clonotype was found many times. The DNA for the CDR3 is TGTGCCAGCAGCCCCAAGGGACAGTTTGCGTTGGAGCAGTACTTC. This sequence encodes CASSPKGQFALEQYF. The chain uses TRBV7-8 and TRBJ2-7; 7 bases map to TRBD1. Germline CDR1 SGHVS, CDR2 FQNEAQ. With 5 bases clipped from V and 7 bases from J, the junction kept 14 bases outside the gene matches. The CDR3 loop spans 15 amino acids.

This clonotype was seen repeatedly, ten times or more. V and J are TRBV29-1 and TRBJ2-2; 7 nucleotides align to TRBD1. V was clipped by 6 bases and J by 4 bases; unmatched bases: 8. CDR3 length equals 14 residues. Germline V lookup: CDR1 SQVTM, CDR2 ANQGSEA. CDR3 protein: CSVQGQRITGELFF. The CDR3 nucleotides read TGCAGCGTGCAGGGACAGAGGATCACCGGGGAGCTGTTTTTT.

Of note for this clonotype: This sequence may be a read error, since a much larger clone differs from it by one base. The chain couples TRBV5-6 to TRBJ2-7; D unresolved. Trimming shortened V by 3 bases and J by 3 bases, and 16 bases separated the two germline ends. Per the germline V gene, CDR1 is SGHDT and CDR2 is YYEEEE. The CDR3 is 15 amino acids. This CDR3 reads CASSWAGSTVYEQYF. The CDR3 coding sequence is TGTGCCAGCAGCTGGGCCGGCTCGACTGTCTACGAGCAGTACTTC.

The chain combines TRBV7-2 with TRBJ2-7, with a tentative D call TRBD2 (7 bases). The CDR3 extends over 17 amino acids. Germline V gene data show CDR1 as SGHTA and CDR2 as FQGNSA. V lost 3 bases and J 0 bases, leaving 18 bases between the germline ends. CDR3 coding DNA: TGTGCCAGCAGCTTGGTCTCCGGGGGGCTTTTCTCCTACGAGCAGTACTTC. This gives the protein CASSLVSGGLFSYEQYF. Combining the CDR3 with reference TRBV7-2 and TRBJ2-7 gives the whole variable domain GAGVSQSPSNKVTEKGKDVELRCDPISGHTALYWYRQSLGQGLEFLIYFQGNSAPDKSGLPSDRFSAERTGGSVSTLTIQRTQQEDSAVYLCASSLVSGGLFSYEQYFGPGTRLTVT.

This clonotype was seen a few times. V and J are TRBV19 and TRBJ2-5; weak D call: TRBD1 (6 bases). The CDR3 consists of 14 residues. Trimming took 6 bases from V and 6 from J, leaving 17 bases between them. Per the germline V gene, CDR1 is LNHDA and CDR2 is SQIVND (reference sequence). This chain's CDR3 is CASSLSQGTQTQYF. CDR3 sequence (DNA): TGTGCCAGTAGCCTCTCACAGGGCACGCAGACCCAGTACTTC.

The V and J genes are TRBV7-8 and TRBJ2-6; 9 bases fit TRBD1. The V segment lost 2 bases and the J segment 4 bases; nucleotides outside the gene matches: 9. Germline CDR1 and CDR2: SGHVS and FQNEAQ. The CDR3 loop spans 18 amino acids. The CDR3 region has the DNA TGTGCCAGCAGCTTAATTGGGACAGGGAAACCCGGGGCCAACGTCCTGACTTTC. Protein sequence: CASSLIGTGKPGANVLTF.

This clonotype has just a few counts. This chain links TRBV9 with TRBJ2-1, with 8 bases aligning to TRBD2. The length of the CDR3 is 15 residues. Germline values: CDR1 SGDLS, CDR2 YYNGEE. The J segment lost 7 bases and the V segment lost 0 bases, leaving 6 bases of the junction unmatched. The chain's CDR3 is CASSVVVGRANEQFF. The DNA for the CDR3 is TGTGCCAGCAGCGTAGTTGTCGGGAGGGCGAATGAGCAGTTCTTC.

V gene TRBV20-1 combines with J gene TRBJ1-4, with D possibly being TRBD1 (5 bases). Trimming cost V 7 bases and J 7 bases, with 19 bases left between them. Germline lookup yields CDR1 DFQATT and CDR2 SNEGSKA (reference sequence). This CDR3 comprises 14 residues. The CDR3 spells CSVGGMASPEKLFF. Written as DNA, the CDR3 is TGCAGTGTTGGGGGAATGGCTAGCCCTGAAAAACTGTTTTTT.

The chain employs TRBV20-1 and TRBJ2-1, with TRBD2 as a possible D gene (5 bases). Per the germline V gene, CDR1 is DFQATT and CDR2 is SNEGSKA (reference sequence). Trimming took 0 bases from V and 3 from J, leaving 12 bases between them. There are 15 residues in the CDR3. For the CDR3, the DNA is TGCAGTGCTAGAGATCCCGGGAAAATCTACAATGAGCAGTTCTTC. The encoded protein is CSARDPGKIYNEQFF.

This chain links TRBV4-2 with TRBJ2-2, with D uncertain. Trimming removed 4 bases at V and 5 bases at J, with 17 bases between. The germline CDR1 and CDR2 sequences are LGHNA and YNFKEQ. The CDR3 has 16 residues. CDR3 DNA sequence: TGTGCCAGCAGCCGATATAAATCTACAGTAACCGGGGAGCTGTTTTTT. It is translated as CASSRYKSTVTGELFF.

The table lists this clonotype with a few counts. The rearrangement uses TRBV12-3 or TRBV12-4 and TRBJ2-7; D is perhaps TRBD1 (6 bases). V shed 1 base and J shed 9 bases, with 22 bases lying between them. This CDR3 is 16 amino acids long. CDR3 DNA: TGTGCCAGCAGTTTAGTGACAGGCTCCCCAGTGAAAGGGCAGTACTTC. It encodes CASSLVTGSPVKGQYF.

This clonotype was seen more than once but under ten times. The chain uses TRBV7-3 and TRBJ2-2, with no clear D. This CDR3 is 12 amino acids long. Germline lookup yields CDR1 SGHTA and CDR2 FQGTGA. Trimming took off 5 bases at V and 6 bases at J, with 7 bases between the two ends. The CDR3 bases are TGTGCCAGCAGCCGATATGCCGGGGAGCTGTTTTTT. Translation gives CASSRYAGELFF.

There are a few counts of this clonotype. This chain links TRBV20-1 with TRBJ2-1; the match to TRBD2 covers 14 bases. The CDR3 sequence is 19 residues long. In germline, CDR1 is DFQATT, CDR2 SNEGSKA (reference sequence). V lost 3 bases and J lost 0; bases outside the gene matches: 10. For the CDR3, the DNA is TGCAGTGCTAGTTCCCCGAGGACTAGCGGGAGGTACTCCTACAATGAGCAGTTCTTC. This codes for CSASSPRTSGRYSYNEQFF.

J is TRBJ2-3 and V is TRBV20-1; D perhaps matches TRBD1 (5 bases). The germline CDR1 and CDR2 sequences are DFQATT and SNEGSKA (reference sequence). The germline V and J ends were trimmed by 2 bases and 2 bases, with 11 bases remaining between them. The CDR3 sequence is 14 residues long. As DNA, the CDR3 is TGCAGTGCTAGAACGTGGGGCCTCACAGATACGCAGTATTTT. It is translated as CSARTWGLTDTQYF.